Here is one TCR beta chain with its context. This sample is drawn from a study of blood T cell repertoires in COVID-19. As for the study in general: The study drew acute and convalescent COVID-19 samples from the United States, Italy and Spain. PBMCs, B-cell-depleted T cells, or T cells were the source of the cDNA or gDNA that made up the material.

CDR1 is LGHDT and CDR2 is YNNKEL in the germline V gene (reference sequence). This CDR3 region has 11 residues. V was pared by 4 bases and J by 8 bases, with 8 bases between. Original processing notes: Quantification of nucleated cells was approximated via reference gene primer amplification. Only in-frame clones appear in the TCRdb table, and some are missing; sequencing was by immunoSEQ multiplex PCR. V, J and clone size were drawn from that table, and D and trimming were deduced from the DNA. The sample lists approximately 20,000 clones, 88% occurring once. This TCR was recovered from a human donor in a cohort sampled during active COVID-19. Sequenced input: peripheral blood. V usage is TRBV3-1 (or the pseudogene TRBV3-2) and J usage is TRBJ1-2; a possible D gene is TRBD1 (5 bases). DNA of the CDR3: TGTGCCAGCAGCCGGGGCCGGGGCTACACCTTC. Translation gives CASSRGRGYTF.